These T cell receptor beta chains were read from a single sample in a study of preoperative IRX-2 immunotherapy in early breast cancer. Libraries were prepared by immunoSEQ multiplex PCR; TCRdb keeps only in-frame clonotypes and omits some of them. The sample lists about 98,000 clones; 86% were seen once. The sequencing here drew on tumor tissue, taken after IRX-2 immunotherapy. The receptors stem from a human donor with breast cancer. CDR3s include the opening cysteine and the closing phenylalanine or tryptophan. A D gene is named only where the DNA matches it firmly. The size field is filled for only some rows; it gives once, few, many or a size class.

clone_size,j_call,cdr3_length,d_call,v_call,cdr3_nt,cdr3_aa
NA,TRBJ1-2,12,NA,TRBV19,TGTGCCAGTAGTGACACCACGGGGGGCTACACCTTC,CASSDTTGGYTF
NA,TRBJ2-1,17,NA,TRBV19,TGTGCCAGTACCCCGAGGCAGAGGGCGGGCCCCTACAATGAGCAGTTCTTC,CASTPRQRAGPYNEQFF
NA,TRBJ2-2,17,NA,TRBV7-6,TGTGCCAGCAGCCCCCCCGAGCCAGGGTACAACACCGGGGAGCTGTTTTTT,CASSPPEPGYNTGELFF
NA,TRBJ1-5,15,NA,TRBV7-1,TGTGCCAGCAGCCAAGATTCATCTAGCAATCAGCCCCAGCATTTT,CASSQDSSSNQPQHF
NA,TRBJ1-1,14,NA,TRBV6-8,TGTGCCAGCAGGACTACGCAGGGTTTGGCTGAAGCTTTCTTT,CASRTTQGLAEAFF
NA,TRBJ1-3,17,NA,TRBV6-8,TGTGCCAGCACCCCCACAATCGGGGCAAGCTCTGGAAACACCATATATTTT,CASTPTIGASSGNTIYF
NA,TRBJ2-5,11,NA,TRBV6-4,TGTGCCATTCGGACGGAAGAGACCCAGTACTTC,CAIRTEETQYF
NA,TRBJ2-1,15,NA,TRBV6-8,TGTGCCAGCAGTCTGTCTAGCCAGTTGGCCAATGAGCAGTTCTTC,CASSLSSQLANEQFF
NA,TRBJ2-1,15,NA,TRBV14,TGTGCCAGCAGCCTGTTCTCTAGGCCCTACAATGAGCAGTTCTTC,CASSLFSRPYNEQFF
once,TRBJ1-4,12,TRBD1,TRBV6-8,TGTGCCAGCAGCCAGAGACAGGGGAAACTGTTTTTT,CASSQRQGKLFF
NA,TRBJ1-1,14,NA,TRBV18,TGTGCCAGCTCACCTAAGTGGGGGCTGACTGAAGCTTTCTTT,CASSPKWGLTEAFF
NA,TRBJ2-3,15,NA,TRBV28,TGTGCCAGCAGTTTCGGGGGAGTGGTTGCAGATACGCAGTATTTT,CASSFGGVVADTQYF
NA,TRBJ1-2,13,NA,TRBV19,TGTGCCAGTACAGCCAGGGACTTTACGGGCTACACCTTC,CASTARDFTGYTF
NA,TRBJ2-1,15,TRBD2,TRBV5-1,TGCGCCAGCAGCGGAGGGACTAGCGCCAACAATGAGCAGTTCTTC,CASSGGTSANNEQFF
NA,TRBJ2-7,14,NA,TRBV18,TGTGCCAGCTCACCACAGGGGACCGGCTACGAGCAGTACTTC,CASSPQGTGYEQYF
NA,TRBJ2-5,17,TRBD2,TRBV11-3,TGTGCCAGCAGCTTGGGACTAGCGGGAGGGCCAGCAGAGACCCAGTACTTC,CASSLGLAGGPAETQYF
NA,TRBJ1-1,18,TRBD1,TRBV18,TGTGCCAGCTCACCACGATGGGGGACAGGAGTAAGGGGCACTGAAGCTTTCTTT,CASSPRWGTGVRGTEAFF
NA,TRBJ2-1,14,NA,TRBV18,TGTGCCAGCTCACCGGGCAGGGGAGACGATGAGCAGTTCTTC,CASSPGRGDDEQFF
NA,TRBJ1-3,15,NA,TRBV28,TGTGCCAGCAGTTTAGCTCGGATCTCTGGAAACACCATATATTTT,CASSLARISGNTIYF
NA,TRBJ1-1,11,NA,TRBV30,TGTGCCTGGACAAGTCACAGGGAAGCTTTCTTT,CAWTSHREAFF
NA,TRBJ1-2,14,TRBD1,TRBV6-8,TGTGCCAGCAGAGGGACAGGGAGGACCTACGGCTACACCTTC,CASRGTGRTYGYTF
NA,TRBJ2-1,15,TRBD2,TRBV28,TGTGCCAGCAGCGATACTAGCGGGGGATATAATGAGCAGTTCTTC,CASSDTSGGYNEQFF
NA,TRBJ2-3,17,TRBD1,TRBV28,TGTGCCAGCAGTTTCGGATTTTCCGGGACAGGGGCAGATACGCAGTATTTT,CASSFGFSGTGADTQYF
NA,TRBJ1-5,14,NA,TRBV19,TGTGCCAGTAGTATAAAACAGGGTCCTCAGCCCCAGCATTTT,CASSIKQGPQPQHF